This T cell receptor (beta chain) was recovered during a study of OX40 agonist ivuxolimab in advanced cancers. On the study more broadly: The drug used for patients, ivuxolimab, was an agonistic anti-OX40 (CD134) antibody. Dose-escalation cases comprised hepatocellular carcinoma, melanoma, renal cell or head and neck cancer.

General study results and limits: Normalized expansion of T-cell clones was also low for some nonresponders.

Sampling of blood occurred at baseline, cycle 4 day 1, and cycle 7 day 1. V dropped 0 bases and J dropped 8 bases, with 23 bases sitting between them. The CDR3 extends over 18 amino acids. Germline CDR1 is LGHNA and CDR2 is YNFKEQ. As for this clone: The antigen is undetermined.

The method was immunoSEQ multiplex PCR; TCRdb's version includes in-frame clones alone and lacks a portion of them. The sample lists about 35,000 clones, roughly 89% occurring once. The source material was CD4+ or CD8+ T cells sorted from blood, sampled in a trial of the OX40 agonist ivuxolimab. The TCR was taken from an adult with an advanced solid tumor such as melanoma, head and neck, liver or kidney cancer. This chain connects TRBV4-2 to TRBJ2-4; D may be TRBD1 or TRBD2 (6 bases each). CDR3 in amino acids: CASSQDPSSGGGVDIQYF. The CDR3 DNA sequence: TGTGCCAGCAGCCAAGATCCTTCCAGCGGAGGGGGTGTGGACATTCAGTACTTC.